Below are 28 T cell receptor beta chains sequenced from a single sample in a study of T cell responses to AZD1222 COVID-19 vaccine. Some clones are missing from TCRdb's copy, which holds only in-frame ones; the method was immunoSEQ multiplex PCR. The sample contains tens of thousands of clones, 80% to 95% of which appear only once. The material sequenced was peripheral blood, taken 28 days after the second AZD1222 dose. These receptors came from an adult who received the AZD1222 COVID-19 vaccine.

This clone appeared a single time. This sequence joins TRBV5-8 and TRBJ2-7, with D possibly TRBD2 on 6 matching bases. The V gene lost 4 bases and the J gene lost 4 bases, with 15 bases spanning the gap. The CDR3 covers 14 residues. CDR1 and CDR2 from the germline V gene are SGHTS and YDEGEE. As DNA, the CDR3 is TGTGCCAGCAGCGCCCGGCGGGGCCGGTACGAGCAGTACTTC. Its protein product is CASSARRGRYEQYF.

V gene TRBV21-1 combines with J gene TRBJ2-7; the table's D call, TRBD2, has no DNA check behind it. TRBV21-1 is labeled a pseudogene. The CDR3 totals 14 residues. In DNA form, the CDR3 reads TGTGCCAGCAGCGCCTATTCCCTAGTCCGCGAGCAGTACTTC. Residues: CASSAYSLVREQYF.

This chain links TRBV5-1 with TRBJ1-2, with TRBD1 identical over 7 bases. CDR3 length: 17 residues. The J segment lost 10 bases and the V segment lost 3 bases, leaving 21 bases of the junction unmatched. Germline CDR1 reads SGHRS; CDR2 reads YFSETQ. The chain's CDR3 is CASSSLRTRQGTPHYTF. The CDR3 DNA sequence: TGCGCCAGCAGCTCGTTACGCACTCGACAGGGTACCCCTCACTACACCTTC.

V and J are TRBV27 and TRBJ2-2; D might be TRBD2 (6 bases). V lost 6 bases and J lost 7, with 15 bases in between. The CDR3 length is 14 residues. Germline-derived CDR1 and CDR2 are MNHEY and SMNVEV (reference sequence). The CDR3 coding sequence is TGTGCCAGCAGGATAATAGCGGAGCGCGGGGAGCTGTTTTTT. It codes for CASRIIAERGELFF.

In DNA, the CDR3 is TGTGCCAGCAGCCAAGTAAAGGGACAGCTCCTCTCAGGAAACACCATATATTTT. Residues: CASSQVKGQLLSGNTIYF. The chain couples TRBV14 to TRBJ1-3, with 7 bases fitting TRBD1. Looked up from germline, CDR1 is SGHDN and CDR2 is FVKESK. V shed 1 base, J shed 4 bases, and the junction held 13 bases outside the gene matches. The CDR3 is made up of 18 amino acids.

This chain uses TRBV9 with TRBJ2-1; D may correspond to TRBD1 or TRBD2 (5 bases each). V lost 2 bases and J 4 bases, leaving 13 bases between the germline ends. The length of the CDR3 is 15 residues. CDR1 and CDR2 from the germline V gene are SGDLS and YYNGEE. The CDR3 nucleotides read TGTGCCAGCAGCGTGGGGGTCGGACTTTACAATGAGCAGTTCTTC. Residues: CASSVGVGLYNEQFF. Together with reference TRBV9 and TRBJ2-1, the CDR3 gives the full variable domain: DSGVTQTPKHLITATGQRVTLRCSPRSGDLSVYWYQQSLDQGLQFLIQYYNGEERAKGNILERFSAQQFPDLHSELNLSSLELGDSALYFCASSVGVGLYNEQFFGPGTRLTVL.

V gene TRBV27 combines with J gene TRBJ2-3; 14 bases line up with TRBD2. CDR1 and CDR2 from the germline V gene are MNHEY and SMNVEV (reference sequence). J was trimmed by 1 base and V by 5 bases; bases with no gene match: 8. The CDR3 spans 18 residues. The CDR3 region has the DNA TGTGCCAGCAGTCTCGGGACTAGCGGGAGTTTCGGCACAGATACGCAGTATTTT. Encoded protein: CASSLGTSGSFGTDTQYF.

The genes are TRBV9 and TRBJ1-1, with a possible D match to TRBD1 (6 bases). Looked up from germline, CDR1 is SGDLS and CDR2 is YYNGEE. Between the trimmed V and J ends, which lost 0 bases and 1 base, there was a span of 10 bases. The CDR3 sequence is 15 residues long. The CDR3 region is CASSVGSRGNTEAFF. DNA for the CDR3: TGTGCCAGCAGCGTAGGGAGCAGGGGGAACACTGAAGCTTTCTTT.

This CDR3 reads CASSLPGLAGGPREQYF. The CDR3 DNA reads as TGTGCCAGCAGCCTCCCAGGACTAGCGGGAGGGCCCCGGGAGCAGTACTTC. The chain has TRBV7-9 and TRBJ2-7, with 15 positions matching TRBD2. The V gene end was trimmed by 5 bases and the J gene end by 7 bases; junction bases not matched to a gene: 12. This CDR3 is 17 amino acids long. Germline CDR1 is SEHNR and CDR2 is FQNEAQ (reference sequence).

This chain connects TRBV19 to TRBJ1-6; D not resolved. Germline CDR1 reads LNHDA; CDR2 reads SQIVND (reference sequence). V dropped 5 bases and J dropped 7 bases, with 12 bases sitting between them. The CDR3 has 14 amino acids. CDR3 in DNA: TGTGCCAGTAGTCCGGGATACGGAAATTCACCCCTCCACTTT. Translated: CASSPGYGNSPLHF.

CDR3 residues: CATSTRAARGEQYF. The DNA of the CDR3 is TGTGCCACCAGCACAAGGGCCGCGAGGGGGGAGCAGTACTTC. The V gene is TRBV15, the J gene TRBJ2-7, with D possibly matching TRBD1 (6 bases). The germline CDR1 and CDR2 sequences are LNHNV and YYDKDF (reference sequence). Deletions cut 4 bases from V and 7 bases from J, with 17 bases between. The CDR3 loop spans 14 amino acids.

This chain's CDR3 is CASGLDSGNTIYF. CDR3 sequence (DNA): TGTGCTAGTGGTTTGGACAGCGGAAACACCATATATTTT. This chain connects TRBV12-5 to TRBJ1-3; D is unclear. Trimming shortened V by 1 base and J by 4 bases, and 5 bases separated the two germline ends. This CDR3 comprises 13 residues. The germline CDR1 and CDR2 sequences are LGHNT and FRNRAP.

In its sample, this clone was seen once. This chain links TRBV7-9 with TRBJ1-2; D is possibly TRBD1 (6 bases). CDR1 is SEHNR and CDR2 is FQNEAQ in the germline V gene (reference sequence). The CDR3 is 15 amino acids. Trimming cost V 5 bases and J 4 bases, with 17 bases left between them. The CDR3 spells CASSPRGQTPYGYTF. The DNA of the CDR3 is TGTGCCAGCAGCCCTCGGGGGCAGACCCCCTATGGCTACACCTTC.

This CDR3 reads CAWSAGLAGKWEQYF. The CDR3 DNA reads as TGTGCCTGGAGTGCTGGACTAGCGGGAAAGTGGGAGCAGTACTTC. The gene calls are TRBV30 and TRBJ2-7; 12 bases are a match to TRBD2. The CDR3 spans 15 residues. V dropped 1 base and J dropped 7; count of bases not matched to a gene: 8. Germline assignment: CDR1 GTSNPN and CDR2 SVGIG (reference sequence).

The J gene is TRBJ1-2, the V gene TRBV10-2, with D perhaps TRBD1 (6 bases). V was cut by 6 bases and J by 7 bases, with 21 bases left in between. Germline CDR1 is WSHSY and CDR2 is SAAADI. This CDR3 has 15 amino acids. This chain's CDR3 is CASSGRVRGESGYTF. As DNA, the CDR3 is TGCGCCAGCAGCGGTCGAGTCAGGGGTGAATCTGGCTACACCTTC.

The V call is TRBV9, the J call TRBJ2-5, with 7 positions matching TRBD1. J gave up 3 bases and V 4 bases, and 15 bases lay outside the gene matches. CDR3 length: 17 residues. Germline loops: CDR1 SGDLS, CDR2 YYNGEE. The CDR3 spells CASSPSQGGFGKETQYF. DNA of the CDR3: TGTGCCAGCAGCCCCTCCCAAGGGGGCTTTGGGAAAGAGACCCAGTACTTC.

CDR3 region: CASSPETGQTGEKLFF. CDR3 DNA sequence: TGCGCCAGCAGCCCGGAGACAGGCCAAACCGGGGAAAAACTGTTTTTT. The J gene is TRBJ1-4, the V gene TRBV5-1, with D perhaps matching TRBD1 (6 bases). Germline-derived CDR1 and CDR2 are SGHRS and YFSETQ. The CDR3 has 16 amino acids. Deletions cut 4 bases from V and 8 bases from J, with 21 bases between.

This clone was detected once. The chain couples TRBV27 to TRBJ2-7; 9 bases match TRBD1. V gave up 6 bases and J gave up 5 bases; unmatched junction bases: 5. The CDR3 contains 13 residues. The germline V gene encodes CDR1 MNHEY and CDR2 SMNVEV (reference sequence). The DNA for the CDR3 is TGTGCCAGCAGGAGGACAGGGGACCACGAGCAGTACTTC. Its protein is CASRRTGDHEQYF.

This clone came up once. This chain links TRBV2 with TRBJ2-1; 10 bases line up with TRBD2. The ends lost 4 bases at V and 7 bases at J; junction bases unmatched: 10. The CDR3 covers 16 residues. Germline lookup yields CDR1 SNHLY and CDR2 FYNNEI. The CDR3: CASSGAEREGGNEQFF. As DNA, the CDR3 is TGTGCCAGCAGTGGGGCCGAGCGGGAGGGAGGAAATGAGCAGTTCTTC.

V is TRBV3-1 (or the pseudogene TRBV3-2) and J is TRBJ1-1, with D perhaps TRBD1 (5 bases). Germline V gene lookup returns CDR1 LGHDT and CDR2 YNNKEL (reference sequence). V lost 2 bases, J lost 4 bases, and 11 bases lay in between. The CDR3 loop spans 14 amino acids. In nucleotides, the CDR3 is TGTGCCAGCAGCCAATCAGGGAGGGGCACTGAAGCTTTCTTT. Translation: CASSQSGRGTEAFF.

The chain employs TRBV9 and TRBJ2-2; D is uncertain. Trimming took off 1 base at V and 6 bases at J, with 4 bases between the two ends. The CDR3 spans 12 residues. Germline CDR1 and CDR2: SGDLS and YYNGEE. The CDR3 sequence is CASSVRAGELFF. The CDR3 DNA is TGTGCCAGCAGCGTAAGGGCCGGGGAGCTGTTTTTT.

This chain uses TRBV12-3 or TRBV12-4 with TRBJ1-2, with D unclear. The CDR3 is 13 residues long. The V end was cut by 3 bases, the J end by 8 bases, with 13 bases between. The CDR3 is CASSLSNSQGYTF. The CDR3 DNA reads as TGTGCCAGCAGTTTGAGCAACAGTCAGGGCTACACCTTC.

This chain uses TRBV3-1 (or the pseudogene TRBV3-2) with TRBJ1-6; 9 bases are shared with TRBD1. V trimming: 5 bases; J trimming: 10 bases; junction bases outside the gene matches: 12. Germline values: CDR1 LGHDT, CDR2 YNNKEL (reference sequence). The CDR3 is 16 residues long. CDR3 coding DNA: TGTGCCAGCAGCGGACAACACAGGGGGCAAAGATCACCCCTCCACTTT. It translates to CASSGQHRGQRSPLHF.

The V and J genes are TRBV11-3 and TRBJ1-4; TRBD1 might be the D (5 bases). This CDR3 spans 13 amino acids. CDR1 and CDR2 (germline): SGHNT, YENEEA. The ends were cut back, 5 bases at V and 8 bases at J, with 12 bases in the middle. The CDR3 protein is CASSLRQLEKLFF. Written as DNA, the CDR3 is TGTGCCAGCAGCCTCCGACAGTTGGAAAAACTGTTTTTT.

The V call is TRBV18, the J call TRBJ1-3, with 7 bases identical to TRBD1. The CDR3 contains 15 residues. V trimming: 1 base; J trimming: 6 bases; junction bases outside the gene matches: 6. CDR1 and CDR2 (germline): KGHSH, LQKENI. DNA for the CDR3: TGTGCCAGCTCACCACGGACAGGAGGTGAAAACACCATATATTTT. Translated, it gives CASSPRTGGENTIYF.

This rearrangement joins TRBV7-3 to TRBJ2-5, with 8 positions matching TRBD2. The germline V gene encodes CDR1 SGHTA and CDR2 FQGTGA. V gave up 2 bases and J gave up 3 bases; unmatched junction bases: 2. The CDR3 length is 14 residues. The CDR3 bases are TGTGCCAGCAGCTTAGCGGGAGGCGAAGAGACCCAGTACTTC. This encodes CASSLAGGEETQYF.

The rearrangement uses TRBV6-6 and TRBJ2-3, with 7 bases aligning to TRBD2. V was clipped by 2 bases and J by 4 bases; unmatched bases: 6. Germline assignment: CDR1 MNHNY and CDR2 SVGAGI (reference sequence). The CDR3 sequence is 15 residues long. CDR3 nucleotides: TGTGCCAGCAGTTACAGTAGCGGGCGAGCAGATACGCAGTATTTT. Protein product: CASSYSSGRADTQYF.

Worth noting for this clone: This sample also contains other DNA sequences that code for the same CDR3. This chain connects TRBV6-5 to TRBJ1-2; TRBD1 agrees at 7 bases. This CDR3 has 14 residues. V lost 2 bases to trimming and J lost 2 bases; unmatched junction nucleotides: 2. Per germline, CDR1 MNHEY and CDR2 SVGAGI. CDR3 in amino acids: CASSYDRVNYGYTF. CDR3 DNA sequence: TGTGCCAGCAGTTACGACAGGGTGAACTATGGCTACACCTTC.